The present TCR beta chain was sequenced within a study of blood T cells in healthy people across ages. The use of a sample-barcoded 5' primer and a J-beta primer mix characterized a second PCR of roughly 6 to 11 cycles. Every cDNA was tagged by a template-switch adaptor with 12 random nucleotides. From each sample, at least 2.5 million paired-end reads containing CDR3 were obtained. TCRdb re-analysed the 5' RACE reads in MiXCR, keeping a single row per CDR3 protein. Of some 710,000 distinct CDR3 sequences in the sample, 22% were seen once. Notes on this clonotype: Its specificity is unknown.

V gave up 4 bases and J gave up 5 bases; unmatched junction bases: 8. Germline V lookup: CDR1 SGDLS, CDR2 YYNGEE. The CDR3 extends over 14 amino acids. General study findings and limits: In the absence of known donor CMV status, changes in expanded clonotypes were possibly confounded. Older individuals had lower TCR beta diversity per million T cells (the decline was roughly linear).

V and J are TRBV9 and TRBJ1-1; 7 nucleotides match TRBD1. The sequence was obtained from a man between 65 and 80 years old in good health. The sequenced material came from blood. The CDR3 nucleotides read TGTGCCAGCAGCCCCTTTGAGGGGGCGACTGAAGCTTTCTTT. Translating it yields CASSPFEGATEAFF.